This record looks at one TCR beta chain sequence and its context. Its antigen is undetermined. This specimen belongs to a study of graft-versus-host responses after intestinal transplantation. Clones were sequenced by immunoSEQ multiplex PCR, and TCRdb holds only the in-frame ones, with some missing. The sample includes 85,000 to 90,000 clones, less than 90% of them seen just once. This specimen was unstimulated CD8+ T cells sorted from spleen or lymph node cells, taken before intestinal transplant. The receptor was isolated from a human donor who received an intestinal transplant.

The CDR3 loop is CASSTSSYEQYF. The DNA of the CDR3 is TGTGCCAGCAGCACGAGCTCCTACGAGCAGTACTTC. V usage is TRBV7-9 and J usage is TRBJ2-7; D not certain. Germline values: CDR1 SEHNR, CDR2 FQNEAQ (reference sequence). V shed 5 bases and J shed 0 bases, with 5 bases lying between them. CDR3 length: 12 residues.